This passage covers 7 T cell receptor beta chains from one sample sequenced in a study of blood T cell repertoires in COVID-19. The data were produced by immunoSEQ multiplex PCR, yet TCRdb's version contains in-frame clones alone and is incomplete. Of about 200,000 clones listed, 85% to 90% are singletons. Sequencing was carried out using peripheral blood. These receptors all stem from a man over 45 with acute or convalescent COVID-19.

V gene TRBV10-3 combines with J gene TRBJ1-2, with TRBD1 identical over 8 bases. Trimming took 4 bases from V and 3 from J; bases not matched to a gene: 7. Germline V gives CDR1 ENHRY, CDR2 SYGVKD. The CDR3 has 15 amino acids. The chain's CDR3 is CAISGRQGNDYGYTF. As DNA, the CDR3 is TGTGCCATCAGTGGGAGACAGGGGAATGACTATGGCTACACCTTC.

The V call is TRBV5-1, the J call TRBJ2-7; a possible D gene is TRBD1 (6 bases). The germline V gene has CDR1 SGHRS and CDR2 YFSETQ. This CDR3 is built from 14 residues. V shed 0 bases and J shed 2 bases, with 9 bases lying between them. CDR3 loop: CASSLARGTYEQYF. CDR3 DNA: TGCGCCAGCAGCTTGGCCAGGGGAACCTACGAGCAGTACTTC.

The chain combines TRBV6-5 with TRBJ1-5; 8 nucleotides agree with TRBD1. Losses at the gene ends were 5 bases for V and 7 bases for J; bases not matched to a gene: 7. The germline V gene encodes CDR1 MNHEY and CDR2 SVGAGI. The CDR3 length is 14 residues. The CDR3 is CASSIDRGRQPQHF. The CDR3 DNA reads TGTGCCAGCAGTATCGACAGGGGTAGGCAGCCCCAGCATTTT.

The chain has TRBV7-9 and TRBJ1-4; D gene unclear. The CDR3 consists of 13 residues. The germline V and J ends were trimmed by 1 base and 7 bases, with 7 bases remaining between them. The V gene's germline CDR1 is SEHNR and CDR2 FQNEAQ (reference sequence). CDR3 protein: CASSLGFGEKLFF. The CDR3 nucleotides read TGTGCCAGCAGCTTAGGGTTCGGTGAAAAACTGTTTTTT.

J is TRBJ2-5 and V is TRBV5-1, with TRBD1 identical over 9 bases. Losses at the gene ends were 4 bases for V and 3 bases for J; bases not matched to a gene: 10. Germline lookup yields CDR1 SGHRS and CDR2 YFSETQ. The CDR3 covers 16 residues. CDR3 sequence: CASSTATGGVEETQYF. CDR3 bases: TGCGCCAGCAGCACTGCGACAGGGGGGGTAGAAGAGACCCAGTACTTC. The full variable domain, its missing parts supplied by reference TRBV5-1 and TRBJ2-5, is KAGVTQTPRYLIKTRGQQVTLSCSPISGHRSVSWYQQTPGQGLQFLFEYFSETQRNKGNFPGRFSGRQFSNSRSEMNVSTLELGDSALYLCASSTATGGVEETQYFGPGTRLLVL.

This chain links TRBV5-6 with TRBJ1-1; a weak D match, TRBD1 (6 bases). This CDR3 has 16 amino acids. CDR1 is SGHDT and CDR2 is YYEEEE in the germline V gene. The ends were cut back, 0 bases at V and 0 bases at J, with 12 bases in the middle. The CDR3 loop reads CASSLDGGRMNTEAFF. DNA of the CDR3: TGTGCCAGCAGCTTGGACGGGGGGCGGATGAACACTGAAGCTTTCTTT.

The chain couples TRBV5-4 to TRBJ2-1; D unresolved. CDR1 and CDR2 from the germline V gene are SGHNT and YYREEE (reference sequence). Between the trimmed V and J ends, which lost 3 bases and 10 bases, there was a span of 11 bases. The CDR3 extends over 12 amino acids. CDR3 region: CASSSYPGEQFF. The CDR3 DNA reads TGTGCCAGCAGCTCATATCCCGGGGAGCAGTTCTTC.